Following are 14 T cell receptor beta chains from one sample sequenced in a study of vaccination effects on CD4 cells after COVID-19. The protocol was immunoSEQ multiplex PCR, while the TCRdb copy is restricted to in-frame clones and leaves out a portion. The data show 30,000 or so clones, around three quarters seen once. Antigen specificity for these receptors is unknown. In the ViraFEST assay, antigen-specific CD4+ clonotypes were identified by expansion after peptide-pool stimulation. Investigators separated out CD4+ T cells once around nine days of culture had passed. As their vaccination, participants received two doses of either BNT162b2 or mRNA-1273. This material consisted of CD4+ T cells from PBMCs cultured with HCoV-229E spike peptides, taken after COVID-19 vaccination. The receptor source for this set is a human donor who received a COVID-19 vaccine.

The CDR3 spells CASSLAFTGTLTFNEKLFF. In nucleotides, the CDR3 is TGCGCCAGCAGCTTGGCCTTTACCGGGACCCTTACCTTTAATGAAAAACTGTTTTTT. V is TRBV5-1 and J is TRBJ1-4; a weak D match, TRBD1 (5 bases). Trimming removed 0 bases from V and 4 bases from J, with 22 bases in between. The CDR3 contains 19 residues. CDR1 is SGHRS, CDR2 YFSETQ, per germline. Together with reference TRBV5-1 and TRBJ1-4, the CDR3 gives the full variable domain: KAGVTQTPRYLIKTRGQQVTLSCSPISGHRSVSWYQQTPGQGLQFLFEYFSETQRNKGNFPGRFSGRQFSNSRSEMNVSTLELGDSALYLCASSLAFTGTLTFNEKLFFGSGTQLSVL.

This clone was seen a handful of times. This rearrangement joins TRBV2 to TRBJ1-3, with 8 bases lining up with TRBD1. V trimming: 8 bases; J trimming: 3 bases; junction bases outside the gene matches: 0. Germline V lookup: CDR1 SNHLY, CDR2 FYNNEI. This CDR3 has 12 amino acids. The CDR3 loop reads CASGQGGNTIYF. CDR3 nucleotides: TGTGCCAGCGGACAGGGTGGAAACACCATATATTTT.

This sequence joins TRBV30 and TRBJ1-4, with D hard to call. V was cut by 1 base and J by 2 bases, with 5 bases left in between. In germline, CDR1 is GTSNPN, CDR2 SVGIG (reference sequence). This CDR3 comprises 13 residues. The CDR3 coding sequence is TGTGCCTGGAGTGAATCGACTAATGAAAAACTGTTTTTT. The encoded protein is CAWSESTNEKLFF.

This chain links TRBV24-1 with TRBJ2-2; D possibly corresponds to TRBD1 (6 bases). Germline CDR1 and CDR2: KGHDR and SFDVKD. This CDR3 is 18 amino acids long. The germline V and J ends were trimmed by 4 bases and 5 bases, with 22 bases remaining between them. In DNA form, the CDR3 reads TGTGCCACCAGTGACCGGACAACTCCGGGACACCGTACCGGGGAGCTGTTTTTT. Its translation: CATSDRTTPGHRTGELFF.

CDR3 region: CASNQGDRVGGYTF. CDR3 DNA: TGTGCCAGCAACCAGGGAGACAGGGTGGGAGGCTACACCTTC. This rearrangement joins TRBV7-2 to TRBJ1-2, with 7 bases lining up with TRBD1. This CDR3 spans 14 amino acids. V trimming: 7 bases; J trimming: 8 bases; junction bases outside the gene matches: 13. Germline lookup yields CDR1 SGHTA and CDR2 FQGNSA.

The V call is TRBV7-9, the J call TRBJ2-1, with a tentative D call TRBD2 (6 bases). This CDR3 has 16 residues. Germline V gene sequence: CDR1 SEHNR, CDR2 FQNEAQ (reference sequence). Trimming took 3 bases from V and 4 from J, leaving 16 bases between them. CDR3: CASSFIFGGGYNEQFF. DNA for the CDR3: TGTGCCAGCAGCTTTATATTTGGGGGAGGATACAATGAGCAGTTCTTC.

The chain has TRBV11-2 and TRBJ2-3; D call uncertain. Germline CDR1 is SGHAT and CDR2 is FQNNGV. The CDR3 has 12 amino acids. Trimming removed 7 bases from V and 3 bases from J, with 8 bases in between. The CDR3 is CASTPGTDTQYF. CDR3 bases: TGTGCCAGCACCCCTGGGACAGATACGCAGTATTTT. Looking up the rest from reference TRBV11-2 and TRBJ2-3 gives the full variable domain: EAGVAQSPRYKIIEKRQSVAFWCNPISGHATLYWYQQILGQGPKLLIQFQNNGVVDDSQLPKDRFSAERLKGVDSTLKIQPAKLEDSAVYLCASTPGTDTQYFGPGTRLTVL.

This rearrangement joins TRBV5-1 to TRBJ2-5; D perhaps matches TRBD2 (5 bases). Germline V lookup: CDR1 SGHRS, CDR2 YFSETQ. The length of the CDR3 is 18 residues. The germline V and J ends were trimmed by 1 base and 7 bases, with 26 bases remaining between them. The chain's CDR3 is CASSLNELSFGPEGTQYF. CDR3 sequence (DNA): TGCGCCAGCAGCTTGAATGAATTGTCATTCGGACCAGAGGGGACCCAGTACTTC.

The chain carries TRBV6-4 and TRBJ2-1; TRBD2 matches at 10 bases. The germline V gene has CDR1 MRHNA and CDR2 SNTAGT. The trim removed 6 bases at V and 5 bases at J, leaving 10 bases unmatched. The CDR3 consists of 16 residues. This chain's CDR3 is CASSSQRGGLDNEQFF. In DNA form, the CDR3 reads TGTGCCAGCAGCTCCCAGCGGGGGGGCCTCGACAATGAGCAGTTCTTC.

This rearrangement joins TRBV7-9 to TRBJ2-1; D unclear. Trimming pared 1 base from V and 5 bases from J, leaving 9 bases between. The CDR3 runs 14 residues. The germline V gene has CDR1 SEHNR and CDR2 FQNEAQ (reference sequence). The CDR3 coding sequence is TGTGCCAGCAGCTTAGACGACGTTCACAATGAGCAGTTCTTC. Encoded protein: CASSLDDVHNEQFF.

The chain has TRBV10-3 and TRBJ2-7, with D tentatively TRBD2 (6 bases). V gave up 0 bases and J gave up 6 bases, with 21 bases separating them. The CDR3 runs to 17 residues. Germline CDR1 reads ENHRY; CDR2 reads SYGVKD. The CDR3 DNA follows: TGTGCCATCAGTGAGTCTGAGGTTTTGCGGGACGGAAGCGAGCAGTACTTC. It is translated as CAISESEVLRDGSEQYF.

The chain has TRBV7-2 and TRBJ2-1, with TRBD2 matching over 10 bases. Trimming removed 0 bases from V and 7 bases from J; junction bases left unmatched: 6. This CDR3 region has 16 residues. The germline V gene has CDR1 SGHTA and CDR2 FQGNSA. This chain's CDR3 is CASSLAAGGPRNEQFF. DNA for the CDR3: TGTGCCAGCAGCTTAGCAGCGGGAGGGCCGAGGAATGAGCAGTTCTTC. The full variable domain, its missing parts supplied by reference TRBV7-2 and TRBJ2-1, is GAGVSQSPSNKVTEKGKDVELRCDPISGHTALYWYRQSLGQGLEFLIYFQGNSAPDKSGLPSDRFSAERTGGSVSTLTIQRTQQEDSAVYLCASSLAAGGPRNEQFFGPGTRLTVL.

CDR3 sequence reads: CSASPTDSGRTLSYEQYF. Written as DNA, the CDR3 is TGCAGTGCTAGTCCTACCGATAGCGGGAGGACCCTCTCCTACGAGCAGTACTTC. V gene TRBV20-1 combines with J gene TRBJ2-7; 10 bases align to TRBD2. This CDR3 has 18 amino acids. The germline V gene has CDR1 DFQATT and CDR2 SNEGSKA (reference sequence). V gave up 3 bases and J gave up 0 bases; unmatched junction bases: 14.

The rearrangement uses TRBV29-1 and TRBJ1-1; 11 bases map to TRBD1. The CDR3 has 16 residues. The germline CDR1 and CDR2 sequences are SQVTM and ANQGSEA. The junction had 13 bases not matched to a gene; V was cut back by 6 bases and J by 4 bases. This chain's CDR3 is CSVAGTGGGRVTEAFF. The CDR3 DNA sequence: TGCAGCGTAGCCGGGACAGGGGGAGGTCGGGTCACTGAAGCTTTCTTT.